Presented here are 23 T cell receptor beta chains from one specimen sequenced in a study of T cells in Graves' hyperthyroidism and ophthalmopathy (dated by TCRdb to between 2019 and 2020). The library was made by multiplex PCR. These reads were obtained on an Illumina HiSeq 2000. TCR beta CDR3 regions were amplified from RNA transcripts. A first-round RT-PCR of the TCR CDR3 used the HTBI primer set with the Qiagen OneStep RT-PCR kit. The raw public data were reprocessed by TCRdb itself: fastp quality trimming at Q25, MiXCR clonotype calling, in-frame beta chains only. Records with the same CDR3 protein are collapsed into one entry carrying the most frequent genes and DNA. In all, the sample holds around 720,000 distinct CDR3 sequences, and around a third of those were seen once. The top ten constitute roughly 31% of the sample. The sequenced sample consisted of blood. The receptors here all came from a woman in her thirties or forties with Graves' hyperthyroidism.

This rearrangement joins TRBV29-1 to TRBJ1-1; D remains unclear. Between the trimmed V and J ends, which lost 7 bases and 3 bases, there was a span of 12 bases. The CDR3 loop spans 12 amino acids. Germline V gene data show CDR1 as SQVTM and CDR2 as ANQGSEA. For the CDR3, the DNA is TGCAGCGCCCGGCAGCTCGACACTGAAGCTTTCTTT. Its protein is CSARQLDTEAFF.

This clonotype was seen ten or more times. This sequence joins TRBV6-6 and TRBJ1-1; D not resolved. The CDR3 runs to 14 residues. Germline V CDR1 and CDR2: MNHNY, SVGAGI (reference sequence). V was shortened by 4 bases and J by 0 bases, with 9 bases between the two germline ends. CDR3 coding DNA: TGTGCCAGCAGTTTGATTAGGATGAACACTGAAGCTTTCTTT. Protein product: CASSLIRMNTEAFF.

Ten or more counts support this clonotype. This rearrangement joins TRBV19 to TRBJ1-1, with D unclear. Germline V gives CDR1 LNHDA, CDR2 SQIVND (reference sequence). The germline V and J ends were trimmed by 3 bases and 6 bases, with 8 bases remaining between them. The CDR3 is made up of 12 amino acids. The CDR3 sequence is CASSISYAEAFF. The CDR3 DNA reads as TGTGCCAGTAGTATTAGCTACGCTGAAGCTTTCTTT.

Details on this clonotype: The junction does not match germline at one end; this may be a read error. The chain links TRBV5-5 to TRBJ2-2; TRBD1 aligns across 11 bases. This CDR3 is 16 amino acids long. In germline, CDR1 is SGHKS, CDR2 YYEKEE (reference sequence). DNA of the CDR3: TGCGCCAGCAGCTTGGACAGGGGGCGGATCGGCGGGGAGCTGTTTTTT. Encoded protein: CASSLDRGRIGGELFF.

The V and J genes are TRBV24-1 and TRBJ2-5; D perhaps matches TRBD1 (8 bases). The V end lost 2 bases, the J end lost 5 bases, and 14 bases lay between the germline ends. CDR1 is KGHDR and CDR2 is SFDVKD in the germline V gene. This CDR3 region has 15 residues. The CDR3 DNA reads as TGTGCCACCAGTGATTCCGAACAGGGGGGGGAGACCCAGTACTTC. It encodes CATSDSEQGGETQYF.

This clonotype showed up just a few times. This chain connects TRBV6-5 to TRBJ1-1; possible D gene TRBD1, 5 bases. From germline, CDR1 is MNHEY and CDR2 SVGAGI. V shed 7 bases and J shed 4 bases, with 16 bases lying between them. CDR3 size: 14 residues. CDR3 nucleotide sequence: TGTGCCAGCACCCCAAATCGGGGGGGCACTGAAGCTTTCTTT. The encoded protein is CASTPNRGGTEAFF.

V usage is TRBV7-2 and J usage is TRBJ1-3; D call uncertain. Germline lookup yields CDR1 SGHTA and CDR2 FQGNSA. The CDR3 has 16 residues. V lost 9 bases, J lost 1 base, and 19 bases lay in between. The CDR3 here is CASSIVHSMSGNTIYF. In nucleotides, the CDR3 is TGTGCCAGTAGTATAGTTCACAGCATGTCTGGAAACACCATATATTTT.

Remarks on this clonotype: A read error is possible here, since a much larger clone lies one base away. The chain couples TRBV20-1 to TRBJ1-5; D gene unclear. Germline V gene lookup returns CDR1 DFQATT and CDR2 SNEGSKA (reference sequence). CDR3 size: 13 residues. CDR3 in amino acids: CGARGVGGQPQHF. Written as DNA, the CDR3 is TGCGGTGCTAGAGGTGTGGGTGGTCAGCCCCAGCATTTT.

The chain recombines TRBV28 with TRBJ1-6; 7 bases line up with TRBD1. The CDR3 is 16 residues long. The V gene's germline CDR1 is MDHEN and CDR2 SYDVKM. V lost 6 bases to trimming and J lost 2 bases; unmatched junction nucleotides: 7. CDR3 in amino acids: CASRVRDSAYNSPLHF. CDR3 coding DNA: TGTGCCAGCAGGGTCCGGGACAGCGCCTATAATTCACCCCTCCACTTT.

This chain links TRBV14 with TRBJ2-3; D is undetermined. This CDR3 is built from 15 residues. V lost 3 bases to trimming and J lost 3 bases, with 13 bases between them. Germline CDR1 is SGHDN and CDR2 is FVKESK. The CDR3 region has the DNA TGTGCCAGCAGCCACCTTAGTATTCCGACAGATACGCAGTATTTT. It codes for CASSHLSIPTDTQYF.

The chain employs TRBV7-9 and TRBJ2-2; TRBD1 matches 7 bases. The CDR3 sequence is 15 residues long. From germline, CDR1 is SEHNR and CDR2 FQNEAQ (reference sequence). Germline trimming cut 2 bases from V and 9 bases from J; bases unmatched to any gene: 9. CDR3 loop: CASSLTTGAVRELFF. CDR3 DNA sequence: TGTGCCAGCAGCTTAACCACAGGGGCGGTAAGGGAGCTGTTTTTT.

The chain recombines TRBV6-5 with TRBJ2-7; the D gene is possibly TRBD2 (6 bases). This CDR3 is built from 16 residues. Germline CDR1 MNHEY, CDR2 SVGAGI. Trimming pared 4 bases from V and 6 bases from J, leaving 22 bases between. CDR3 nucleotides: TGTGCCAGCAGTTCACCGGGACTGACCCCCGGTGGCGAGCAGTACTTC. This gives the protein CASSSPGLTPGGEQYF.

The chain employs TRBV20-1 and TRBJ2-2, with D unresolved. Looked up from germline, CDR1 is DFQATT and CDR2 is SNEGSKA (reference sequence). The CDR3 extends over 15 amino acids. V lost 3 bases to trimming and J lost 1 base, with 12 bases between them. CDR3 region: CSASGLVLNTGELFF. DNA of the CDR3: TGCAGTGCTAGTGGTTTGGTACTGAACACCGGGGAGCTGTTTTTT.

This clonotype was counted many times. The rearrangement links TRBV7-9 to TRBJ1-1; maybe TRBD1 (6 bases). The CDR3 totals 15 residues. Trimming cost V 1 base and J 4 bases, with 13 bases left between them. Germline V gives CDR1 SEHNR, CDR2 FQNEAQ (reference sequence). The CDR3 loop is CASSLGWQGTTEAFF. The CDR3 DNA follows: TGTGCCAGCAGCTTAGGCTGGCAGGGGACCACTGAAGCTTTCTTT.

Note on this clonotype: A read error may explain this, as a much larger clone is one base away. CDR3 region: CAGSFILLQETQYF. For the CDR3, the DNA is TGTGCCGGCAGCTTCATCCTCCTACAAGAGACCCAGTACTTC. This chain uses TRBV7-9 with TRBJ2-5, with no clear D. Germline V lookup: CDR1 SEHNR, CDR2 FQNEAQ (reference sequence). CDR3 size: 14 residues.

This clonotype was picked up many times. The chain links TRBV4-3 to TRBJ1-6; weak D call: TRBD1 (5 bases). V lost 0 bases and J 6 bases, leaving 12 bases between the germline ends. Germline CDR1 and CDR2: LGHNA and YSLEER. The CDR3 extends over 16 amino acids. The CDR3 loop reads CASSQDVGLGNSPLHF. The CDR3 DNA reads TGCGCCAGCAGCCAAGATGTGGGACTAGGTAATTCACCCCTCCACTTT.

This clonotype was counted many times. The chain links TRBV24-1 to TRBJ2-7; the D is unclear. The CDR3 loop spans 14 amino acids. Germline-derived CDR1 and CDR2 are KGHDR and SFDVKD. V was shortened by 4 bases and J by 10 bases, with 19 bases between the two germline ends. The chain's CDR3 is CATSDQKLGPRQYF. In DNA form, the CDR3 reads TGTGCCACCAGTGACCAAAAACTCGGACCCAGACAGTACTTC.

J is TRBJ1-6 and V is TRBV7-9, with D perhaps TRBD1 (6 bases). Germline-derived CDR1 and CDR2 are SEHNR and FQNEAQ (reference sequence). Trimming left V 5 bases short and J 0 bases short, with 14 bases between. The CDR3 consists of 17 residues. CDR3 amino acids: CASSQVIRGSYNSPLHF. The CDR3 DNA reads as TGTGCCAGCAGCCAAGTTATCAGGGGCTCCTATAATTCACCCCTCCACTTT. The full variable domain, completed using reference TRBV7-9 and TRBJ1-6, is DTGVSQNPRHKITKRGQNVTFRCDPISEHNRLYWYRQTLGQGPEFLTYFQNEAQLEKSRLLSDRFSAERPKGSFSTLEIQRTEQGDSAMYLCASSQVIRGSYNSPLHFGNGTRLTVT.

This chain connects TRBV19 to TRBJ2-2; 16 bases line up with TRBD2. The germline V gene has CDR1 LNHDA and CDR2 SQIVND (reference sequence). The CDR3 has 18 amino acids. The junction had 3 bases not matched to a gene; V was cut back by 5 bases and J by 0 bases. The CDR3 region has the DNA TGTGCCAGTAGTCCGGGACTAGCGGGGGGGACGAACACCGGGGAGCTGTTTTTT. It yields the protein CASSPGLAGGTNTGELFF.

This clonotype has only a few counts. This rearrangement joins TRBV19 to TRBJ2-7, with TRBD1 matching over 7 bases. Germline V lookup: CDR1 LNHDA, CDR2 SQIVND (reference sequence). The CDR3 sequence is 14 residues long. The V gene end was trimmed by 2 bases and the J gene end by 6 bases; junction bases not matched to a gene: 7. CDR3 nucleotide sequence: TGTGCCAGTAGTATAACAGGGGCGGTGGGCGAGCAGTACTTC. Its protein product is CASSITGAVGEQYF.

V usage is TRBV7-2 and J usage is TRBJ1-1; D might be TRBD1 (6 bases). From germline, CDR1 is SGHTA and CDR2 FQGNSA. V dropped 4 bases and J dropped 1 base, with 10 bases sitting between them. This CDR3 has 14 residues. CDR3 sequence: CASSWKGGNTEAFF. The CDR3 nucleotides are TGTGCCAGCAGCTGGAAGGGGGGGAACACTGAAGCTTTCTTT.

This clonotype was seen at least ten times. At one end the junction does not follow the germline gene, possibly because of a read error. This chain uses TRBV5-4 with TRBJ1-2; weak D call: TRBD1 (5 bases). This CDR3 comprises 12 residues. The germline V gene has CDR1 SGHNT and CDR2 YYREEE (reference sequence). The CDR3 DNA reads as TGTGCCAGCAGCTTGCCAGACAGCGACAACCGCTTC. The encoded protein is CASSLPDSDNRF.

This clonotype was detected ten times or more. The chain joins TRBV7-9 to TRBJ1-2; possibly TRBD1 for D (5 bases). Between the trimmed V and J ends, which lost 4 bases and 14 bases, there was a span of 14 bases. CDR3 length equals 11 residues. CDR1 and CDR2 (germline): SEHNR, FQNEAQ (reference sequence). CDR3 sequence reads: CASSSLTGETF. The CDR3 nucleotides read TGTGCCAGCAGCTCTCTAACAGGAGAAACCTTC.